Below, one T cell receptor beta chain is given with its context. These data originate in a study of OX40 agonist ivuxolimab in advanced cancers. Study-wide context: Three individuals attained partial responses, comprising one hepatocellular carcinoma case and two cutaneous melanoma cases.

Here immunoSEQ multiplex PCR was the method, and the copy in TCRdb shows in-frame clones only, minus some. In the table there are 65,000 to 85,000 clones, about 87% of which are singletons. Unmatched junction bases numbered 6, after V lost 5 bases and J lost 0 bases. There are 16 residues in the CDR3. The germline V gene encodes CDR1 SNHLY and CDR2 FYNNEI. The rearrangement links TRBV2 to TRBJ2-3, with TRBD2 identical over 9 bases. The sequence derives from an adult with an advanced solid tumor such as melanoma, head and neck, liver or kidney cancer. The source was CD4+ or CD8+ T cells sorted from blood, collected in a trial of the OX40 agonist ivuxolimab. The DNA of the CDR3 is TGTGCCAGCAGTAATAGCGGGGGTTCCAGCACAGATACGCAGTATTTT. It codes for CASSNSGGSSTDTQYF.